There are a few counts of the clone carrying this T cell receptor beta chain. This sample was included in a study of blood T cell repertoires in COVID-19. Study background: The samples span acute and convalescent COVID-19 from the United States, Italy and Spain. The analysed material was cDNA or gDNA that came from T cells, B-cell-depleted T cells, or PBMCs.

In the authors' methods: Reference gene primer amplification in the assay estimated nucleated cell counts. Some clones are missing from TCRdb's copy, which holds only in-frame ones; the method was immunoSEQ multiplex PCR. That table furnishes V, J and clone size, whereas the DNA furnished D and trimming. The repertoire holds more than 90,000 clones, about 70% seen once, with about 26% in the top ten. Sequenced material: peripheral blood. This TCR derives from a woman aged 60 to 75 in a cohort sampled during active or convalescent COVID-19.

The CDR3 DNA reads TGTGCCAGCAGCTTAGATGGAGACGGGTTGTCTCAGCCCCAGCATTTT. It codes for CASSLDGDGLSQPQHF. This chain uses TRBV11-2 with TRBJ1-5; no reliable D call. CDR1 is SGHAT, CDR2 FQNNGV, per germline. This CDR3 is 16 amino acids long. Trimming removed 0 bases at V and 6 bases at J, with 15 bases between.